These 2 T cell receptor beta chains were all obtained from the same sample, sequenced in a study of T cell responses to AZD1222 COVID-19 vaccine. Assay used: immunoSEQ multiplex PCR; TCRdb lists only in-frame clones, some missing. The repertoire holds 100,000 to 150,000 clones, with roughly 91% as singletons. Sequenced here: peripheral blood, sampled 28 days after the second AZD1222 dose. Every receptor here comes from an adult who received the AZD1222 COVID-19 vaccine.

The J gene is TRBJ2-5, the V gene TRBV7-9; D tentatively reads TRBD1 or TRBD2 (5 bases each). Between the trimmed V and J ends, which lost 1 base and 2 bases, there was a span of 17 bases. The germline gives CDR1 SEHNR, CDR2 FQNEAQ (reference sequence). The CDR3 spans 17 residues. The CDR3: CASSLGGSSGSQETQYF. The CDR3 DNA follows: TGTGCCAGCAGCTTAGGGGGGTCGTCGGGGAGTCAAGAGACCCAGTACTTC.

DNA for the CDR3: TGTGCCAGCAGCTCGACCCGTTACAATGAGCAGTTCTTC. It encodes CASSSTRYNEQFF. The rearrangement links TRBV7-3 to TRBJ2-1; no clear D. The V gene lost 4 bases and the J gene lost 4 bases, with 8 bases spanning the gap. Germline CDR1 reads SGHTA; CDR2 reads FQGTGA. The CDR3 sequence is 13 residues long.